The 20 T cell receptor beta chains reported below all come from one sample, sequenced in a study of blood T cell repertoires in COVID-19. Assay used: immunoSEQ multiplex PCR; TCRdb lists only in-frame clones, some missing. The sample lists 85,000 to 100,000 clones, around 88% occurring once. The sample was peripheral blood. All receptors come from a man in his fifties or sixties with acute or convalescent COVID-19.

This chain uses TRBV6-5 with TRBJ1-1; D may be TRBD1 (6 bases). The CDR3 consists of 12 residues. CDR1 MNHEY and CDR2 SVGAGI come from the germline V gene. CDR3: CTLNRDTPKAFF. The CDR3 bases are TGTACTCTAAACCGGGACACTCCGAAAGCTTTCTTT.

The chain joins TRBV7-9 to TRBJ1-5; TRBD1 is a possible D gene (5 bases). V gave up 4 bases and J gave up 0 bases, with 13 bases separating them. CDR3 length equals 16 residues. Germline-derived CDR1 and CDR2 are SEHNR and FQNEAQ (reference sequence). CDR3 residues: CASSSLQGGSNQPQHF. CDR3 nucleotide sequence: TGTGCCAGCAGCTCTTTGCAGGGTGGTAGCAATCAGCCCCAGCATTTT. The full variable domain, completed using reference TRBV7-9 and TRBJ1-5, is DTGVSQNPRHKITKRGQNVTFRCDPISEHNRLYWYRQTLGQGPEFLTYFQNEAQLEKSRLLSDRFSAERPKGSFSTLEIQRTEQGDSAMYLCASSSLQGGSNQPQHFGDGTRLSIL.

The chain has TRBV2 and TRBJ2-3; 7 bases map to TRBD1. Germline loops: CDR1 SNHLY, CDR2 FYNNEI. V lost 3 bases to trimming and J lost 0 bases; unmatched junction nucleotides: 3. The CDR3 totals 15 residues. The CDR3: CASSEDRPSTDTQYF. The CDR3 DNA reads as TGTGCCAGCAGTGAGGACAGGCCTAGCACAGATACGCAGTATTTT.

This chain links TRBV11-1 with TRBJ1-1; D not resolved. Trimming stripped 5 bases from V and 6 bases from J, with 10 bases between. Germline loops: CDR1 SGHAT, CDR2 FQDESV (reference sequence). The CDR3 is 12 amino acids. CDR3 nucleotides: TGTGCCAGCAGCCATGGAGCCTCTGAAGCTTTCTTT. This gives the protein CASSHGASEAFF.

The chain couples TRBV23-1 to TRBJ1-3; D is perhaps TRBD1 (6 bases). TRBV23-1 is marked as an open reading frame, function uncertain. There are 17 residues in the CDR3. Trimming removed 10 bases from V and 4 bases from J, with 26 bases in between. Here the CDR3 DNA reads TGCGCCAACAATACAGACCCCGACAGGCTGTCAGGAAACACCATATATTTT. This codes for CANNTDPDRLSGNTIYF.

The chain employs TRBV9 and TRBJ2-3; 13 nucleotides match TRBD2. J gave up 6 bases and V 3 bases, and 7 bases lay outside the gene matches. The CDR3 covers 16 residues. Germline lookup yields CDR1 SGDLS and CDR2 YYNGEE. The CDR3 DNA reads TGTGCCAGCAGCGAGGGGACTAGCGGGATCGGCGATACGCAGTATTTT. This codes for CASSEGTSGIGDTQYF.

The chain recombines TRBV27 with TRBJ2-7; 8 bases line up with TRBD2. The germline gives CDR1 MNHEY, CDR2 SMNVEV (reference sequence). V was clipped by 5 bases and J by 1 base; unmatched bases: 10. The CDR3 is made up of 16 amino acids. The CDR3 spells CASSLRAGVVSYEQYF. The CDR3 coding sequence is TGTGCCAGCAGTCTTAGAGCGGGAGTTGTGTCCTACGAGCAGTACTTC.

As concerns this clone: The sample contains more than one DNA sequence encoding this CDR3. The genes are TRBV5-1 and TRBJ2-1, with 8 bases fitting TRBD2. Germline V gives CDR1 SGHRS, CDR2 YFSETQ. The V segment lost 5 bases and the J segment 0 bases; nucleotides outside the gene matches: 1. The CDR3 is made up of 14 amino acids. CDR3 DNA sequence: TGCGCCAGCAGTCTAGCGGGCTCCTACAATGAGCAGTTCTTC. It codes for CASSLAGSYNEQFF. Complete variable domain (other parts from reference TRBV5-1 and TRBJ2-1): KAGVTQTPRYLIKTRGQQVTLSCSPISGHRSVSWYQQTPGQGLQFLFEYFSETQRNKGNFPGRFSGRQFSNSRSEMNVSTLELGDSALYLCASSLAGSYNEQFFGPGTRLTVL.

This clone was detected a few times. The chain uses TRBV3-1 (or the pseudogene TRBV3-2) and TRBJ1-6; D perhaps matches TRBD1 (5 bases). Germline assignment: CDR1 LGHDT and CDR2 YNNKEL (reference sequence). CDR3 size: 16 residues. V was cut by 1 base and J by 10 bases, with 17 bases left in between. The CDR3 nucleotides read TGTGCCAGCAGCCAAGCTATAGTTGGAAGGGGCTCACCCCTCCACTTT. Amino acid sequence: CASSQAIVGRGSPLHF.

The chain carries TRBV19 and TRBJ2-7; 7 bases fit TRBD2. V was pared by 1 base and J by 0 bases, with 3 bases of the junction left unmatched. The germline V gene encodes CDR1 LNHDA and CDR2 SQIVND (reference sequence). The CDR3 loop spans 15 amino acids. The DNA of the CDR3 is TGTGCCAGTAGTATAGGTCTAGCGGACTCCTACGAGCAGTACTTC. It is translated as CASSIGLADSYEQYF.

As DNA, the CDR3 is TGTGCCAGCAGTTTAGGGGGGAACACTGAAGCTTTCTTT. Translation gives CASSLGGNTEAFF. The chain is built from TRBV6-5 and TRBJ1-1; maybe TRBD1 (6 bases). V lost 4 bases, J lost 1 base, and 7 bases lay in between. This CDR3 is built from 13 residues. Germline V gene data show CDR1 as MNHEY and CDR2 as SVGAGI.

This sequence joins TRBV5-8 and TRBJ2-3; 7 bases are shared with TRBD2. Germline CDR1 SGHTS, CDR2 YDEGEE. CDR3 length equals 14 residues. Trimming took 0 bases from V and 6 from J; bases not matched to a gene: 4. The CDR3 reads CASSLGQGGDTQYF. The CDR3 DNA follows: TGTGCCAGCAGCTTGGGGCAGGGAGGGGATACGCAGTATTTT. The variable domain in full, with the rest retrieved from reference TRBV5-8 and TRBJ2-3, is EAGVTQSPTHLIKTRGQQATLRCSPISGHTSVYWYQQALGLGLQFLLWYDEGEERNRGNFPPRFSGRQFPNYSSELNVNALELEDSALYLCASSLGQGGDTQYFGPGTRLTVL.

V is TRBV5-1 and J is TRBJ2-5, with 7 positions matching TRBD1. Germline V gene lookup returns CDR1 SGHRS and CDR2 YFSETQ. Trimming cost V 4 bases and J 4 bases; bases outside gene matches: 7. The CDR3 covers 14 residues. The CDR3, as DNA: TGCGCCAGCAGCCCGCTAGGGGGCGGAGAGACCCAGTACTTC. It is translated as CASSPLGGGETQYF.

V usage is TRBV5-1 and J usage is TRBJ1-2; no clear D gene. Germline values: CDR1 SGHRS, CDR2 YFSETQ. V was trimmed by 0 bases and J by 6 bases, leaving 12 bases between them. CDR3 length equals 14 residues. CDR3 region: CASSLGAPVDGYTF. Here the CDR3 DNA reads TGCGCCAGCAGCTTGGGTGCTCCAGTGGATGGCTACACCTTC.

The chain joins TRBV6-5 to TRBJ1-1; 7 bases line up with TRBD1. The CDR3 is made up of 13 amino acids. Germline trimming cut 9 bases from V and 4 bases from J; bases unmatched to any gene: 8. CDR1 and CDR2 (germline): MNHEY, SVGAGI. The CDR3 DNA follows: TGTGCCAGTCAGACAGGGCGAGGCACTGAAGCTTTCTTT. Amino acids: CASQTGRGTEAFF.

CDR3 DNA sequence: TGTGCCAGTACCCGGGACAGGTATAGCAATCAGCCCCAGCATTTT. It yields the protein CASTRDRYSNQPQHF. This chain connects TRBV19 to TRBJ1-5; 8 bases agree with TRBD1. The germline V gene encodes CDR1 LNHDA and CDR2 SQIVND (reference sequence). The CDR3 has 15 residues. V shed 7 bases and J 0 bases; nucleotides not matched to a gene: 5.

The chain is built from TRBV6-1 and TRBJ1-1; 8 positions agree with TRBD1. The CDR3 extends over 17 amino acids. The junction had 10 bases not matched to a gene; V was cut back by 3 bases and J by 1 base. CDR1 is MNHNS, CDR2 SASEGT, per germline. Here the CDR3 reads CASSDQTGALSNTEAFF. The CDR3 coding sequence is TGTGCCAGCAGTGACCAGACAGGGGCGCTATCGAACACTGAAGCTTTCTTT.

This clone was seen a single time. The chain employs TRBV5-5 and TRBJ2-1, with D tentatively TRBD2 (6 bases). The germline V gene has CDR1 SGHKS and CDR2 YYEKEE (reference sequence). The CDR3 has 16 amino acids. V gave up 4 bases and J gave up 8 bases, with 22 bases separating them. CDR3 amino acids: CASSKPGGKESYEQFF. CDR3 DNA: TGTGCCAGCAGCAAGCCCGGGGGAAAGGAGAGCTATGAGCAGTTCTTC.

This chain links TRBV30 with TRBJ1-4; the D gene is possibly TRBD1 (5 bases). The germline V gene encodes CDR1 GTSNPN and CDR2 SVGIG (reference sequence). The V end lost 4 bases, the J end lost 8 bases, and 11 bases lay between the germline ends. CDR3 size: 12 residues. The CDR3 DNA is TGTGCCTGGATGGGAGGGGAGGAAAAACTGTTTTTT. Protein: CAWMGGEEKLFF.

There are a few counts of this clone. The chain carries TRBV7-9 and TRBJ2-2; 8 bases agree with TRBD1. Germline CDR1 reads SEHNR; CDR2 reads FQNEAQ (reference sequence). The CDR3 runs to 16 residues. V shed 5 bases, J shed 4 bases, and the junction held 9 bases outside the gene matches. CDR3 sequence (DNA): TGTGCCAGCAGCCGCTCAGGGGGCGTCGGCACCGGGGAGCTGTTTTTT. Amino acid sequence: CASSRSGGVGTGELFF.